The clone carrying this TCR beta chain has just one count. This entry comes from a study of cytomegalovirus exposure and HLA in healthy donors. Primers included in the PCR were 60 Vbeta and 13 Jbeta primers. Sequencing used immunoSEQ multiplex PCR; TCRdb keeps in-frame clones, though not all of them. Found here are approximately 180,000 clones, 70% to 85% of them singletons; the top ten hold 3.7%. Trimming took off 4 bases at V and 2 bases at J, with 8 bases between the two ends. CDR1 is LGHNA, CDR2 YSLEER, per germline. The length of the CDR3 is 13 residues. The TCR was taken from a woman aged 60-70 years in good health and CMV-seropositive. V gene TRBV4-3 combines with J gene TRBJ1-2, with D maybe TRBD1 (6 bases). The source material was PBMCs. CDR3 sequence reads: CASSRGQNYGYTF. The DNA of the CDR3 is TGCGCCAGCAGCCGAGGACAGAACTATGGCTACACCTTC.